The 13 T cell receptor beta chains listed next were all sequenced from one sample in a study of cytomegalovirus exposure and HLA in healthy donors. The PCR employed 60 Vbeta primers together with 13 Jbeta primers. Here immunoSEQ multiplex PCR was the method, and the copy in TCRdb shows in-frame clones only, minus some. The sample includes over 150,000 clones, 70% to 80% of them seen just once. Sequenced: PBMCs. Receptor source: a man aged 40-55 years in good health and CMV-seronegative.

DNA of the CDR3: TGTGCCAGCACCCAAGGTGGTTCCTCGGGCGAGCAGTACTTC. As protein: CASTQGGSSGEQYF. The chain combines TRBV9 with TRBJ2-7, with D uncertain. The CDR3 sequence is 14 residues long. V lost 6 bases and J lost 6, with 19 bases in between. Germline V gives CDR1 SGDLS, CDR2 YYNGEE.

The V gene is TRBV5-1, the J gene TRBJ1-2; 8 bases line up with TRBD1. The CDR3 consists of 12 residues. With V trimmed by 4 bases and J by 8 bases, 4 bases remained unmatched. CDR1 and CDR2 (germline): SGHRS, YFSETQ. This chain's CDR3 is CASSPRTGGYTF. CDR3 in DNA: TGCGCCAGCAGCCCACGGACAGGGGGCTACACCTTC.

The chain couples TRBV6-5 to TRBJ1-1; TRBD1 matches at 7 bases. The CDR3 has 14 amino acids. The V gene end was trimmed by 6 bases and the J gene end by 4 bases; junction bases not matched to a gene: 8. Per the germline V gene, CDR1 is MNHEY and CDR2 is SVGAGI. CDR3 bases: TGTGCCAGCAGCCACAGGGGTCTGGGCACTGAAGCTTTCTTT. It translates to CASSHRGLGTEAFF.

This clone was recorded once. The chain recombines TRBV5-3 with TRBJ2-7; 10 bases are shared with TRBD2. TRBV5-3 is an ORF; its function is uncertain. The CDR3 extends over 13 amino acids. V shed 1 base and J 5 bases; nucleotides not matched to a gene: 0. CDR3 sequence: CARSLLAGDEQYF. CDR3 DNA sequence: TGTGCCAGAAGCTTGCTAGCGGGAGACGAGCAGTACTTC.

This chain joins TRBV7-9 and TRBJ1-1; TRBD1 agrees at 8 bases. The CDR3 has 15 amino acids. V was clipped by 1 base and J by 2 bases; unmatched bases: 3. In germline, CDR1 is SEHNR, CDR2 FQNEAQ (reference sequence). DNA for the CDR3: TGTGCCAGCAGCTTAGGGACAGGGCCCAACACTGAAGCTTTCTTT. Its translation: CASSLGTGPNTEAFF.

The chain joins TRBV4-3 to TRBJ2-1; D call uncertain. V gave up 0 bases and J gave up 0 bases, with 15 bases separating them. Germline loops: CDR1 LGHNA, CDR2 YSLEER. The CDR3 length is 18 residues. CDR3 amino acids: CASSQETVLQSSYNEQFF. The CDR3 coding sequence is TGCGCCAGCAGCCAAGAGACTGTACTTCAGAGCTCCTACAATGAGCAGTTCTTC.

V is TRBV4-3 and J is TRBJ2-7; 9 nucleotides agree with TRBD2. Germline assignment: CDR1 LGHNA and CDR2 YSLEER. Germline trimming cut 1 base from V and 6 bases from J; bases unmatched to any gene: 7. This CDR3 spans 15 amino acids. The CDR3 DNA sequence: TGCGCCAGCAGCCAAGCTCCAGCGGGAGGTGGCGAGCAGTACTTC. Protein: CASSQAPAGGGEQYF.

Of note for this clone: The same CDR3 can be traced to other DNA sequences in this sample. The chain couples TRBV19 to TRBJ2-7; 8 bases agree with TRBD1. Germline CDR1 LNHDA, CDR2 SQIVND (reference sequence). The V gene end was trimmed by 3 bases and the J gene end by 1 base; junction bases not matched to a gene: 5. The CDR3 is made up of 15 amino acids. CDR3 sequence reads: CASSIGTGSSYEQYF. The CDR3 bases are TGTGCCAGTAGTATCGGGACAGGCTCTTCCTACGAGCAGTACTTC.

CDR3 sequence: CASSQSGADQPQHF. For the CDR3, the DNA is TGTGCCAGCAGCCAATCGGGGGCTGATCAGCCCCAGCATTTT. The V and J genes are TRBV16 and TRBJ1-5; D is perhaps TRBD1 (6 bases). This CDR3 spans 14 amino acids. The V gene lost 0 bases and the J gene lost 5 bases, with 8 bases spanning the gap. Germline CDR1 KGHSY, CDR2 FQNENV.

Remarks on this clone: Its ends do not fully match the called genes, so a read error is possible. The genes are TRBV7-9 and TRBJ1-5, with TRBD1 identical over 7 bases. CDR3 length equals 15 residues. CDR1 is SEHNR and CDR2 is FQNEAQ in the germline V gene (reference sequence). DNA of the CDR3: TGTTCCAGCAGCGCACCGGGACAGCAAGATCAGCCCCAGCATTTT. Residues: CSSSAPGQQDQPQHF.

This CDR3 reads CATSRDRGTFNEQFF. The DNA of the CDR3 is TGTGCCACCAGCAGAGATAGAGGGACTTTTAATGAGCAGTTCTTC. The chain is built from TRBV15 and TRBJ2-1; TRBD2 might be the D (6 bases). The germline V gene encodes CDR1 LNHNV and CDR2 YYDKDF (reference sequence). The CDR3 extends over 15 amino acids. V was cut by 0 bases and J by 7 bases, with 13 bases left in between.

The rearrangement uses TRBV11-3 and TRBJ2-4; no clear D gene. The germline gives CDR1 SGHNT, CDR2 YENEEA. The CDR3 is made up of 11 amino acids. Deletions cut 4 bases from V and 11 bases from J, with 9 bases between. CDR3 amino acids: CASSYLRVQYF. CDR3 DNA sequence: TGTGCCAGCAGCTACCTTCGCGTTCAGTACTTC.

The chain links TRBV5-6 to TRBJ2-1; 9 bases are shared with TRBD2. Trimming took 0 bases from V and 4 from J; bases not matched to a gene: 11. Per the germline V gene, CDR1 is SGHDT and CDR2 is YYEEEE. This CDR3 is built from 18 residues. CDR3 nucleotide sequence: TGTGCCAGCAGCTTGGGGCGGGGGGGGGCTCACCGTTACAATGAGCAGTTCTTC. It translates to CASSLGRGGAHRYNEQFF.